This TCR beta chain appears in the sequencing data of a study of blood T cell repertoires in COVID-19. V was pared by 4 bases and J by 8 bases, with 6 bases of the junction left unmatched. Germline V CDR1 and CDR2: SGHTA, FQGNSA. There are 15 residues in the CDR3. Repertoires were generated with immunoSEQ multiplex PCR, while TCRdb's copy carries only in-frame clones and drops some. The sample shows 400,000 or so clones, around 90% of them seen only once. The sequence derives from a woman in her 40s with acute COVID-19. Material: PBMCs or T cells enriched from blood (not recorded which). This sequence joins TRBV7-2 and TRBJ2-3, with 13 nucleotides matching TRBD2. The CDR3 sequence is CASSSGLAGFSTQYF. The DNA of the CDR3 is TGTGCCAGCAGCTCGGGACTAGCGGGGTTTTCTACGCAGTATTTT.